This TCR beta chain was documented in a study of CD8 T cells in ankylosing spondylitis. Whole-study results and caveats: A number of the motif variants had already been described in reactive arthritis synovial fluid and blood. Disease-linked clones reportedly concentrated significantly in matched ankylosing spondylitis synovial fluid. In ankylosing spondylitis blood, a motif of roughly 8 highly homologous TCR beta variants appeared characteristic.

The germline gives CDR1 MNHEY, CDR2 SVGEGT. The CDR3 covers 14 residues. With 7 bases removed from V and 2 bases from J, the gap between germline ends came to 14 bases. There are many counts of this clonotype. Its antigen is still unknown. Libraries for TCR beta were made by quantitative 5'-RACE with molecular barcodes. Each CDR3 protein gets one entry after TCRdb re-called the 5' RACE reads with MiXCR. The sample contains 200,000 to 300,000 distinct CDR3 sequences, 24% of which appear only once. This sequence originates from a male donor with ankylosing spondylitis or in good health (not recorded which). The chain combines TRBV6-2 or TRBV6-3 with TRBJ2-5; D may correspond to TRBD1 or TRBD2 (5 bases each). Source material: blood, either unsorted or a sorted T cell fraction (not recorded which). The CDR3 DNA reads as TGTGCCAGCAACCGGGACCTCGTTCAAGAGACCCAGTACTTC. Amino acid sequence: CASNRDLVQETQYF.